This T cell receptor (beta chain) was captured in a study of cytomegalovirus exposure and HLA in healthy donors (dated 2017 in TCRdb). Regarding the complete study: An earlier analysis of 587 of the donors reported about 260 Gb of sequence data and around 110 million unique TCR beta sequences obtained from 180 million or so T cells. Class I and class II HLA loci were covered by the typing at four-digit resolution. On average, roughly 250,000 unique TCR beta nucleotide sequences were sequenced per donor among a few hundred genotyped donors of the cohort, with 15% to 20% of those sequences being non-productive. The study used immunosequencing to profile the T cell repertoires of more than 650 subjects and linked those repertoires to cytomegalovirus serostatus. The number of typed donors differed by locus: about 629-630 for A, B, C, DRB1 and DQB1; some 540 for DQA1; about 600 for DPA1; and some 430 for DPB1. The later analysis used no new phenotypic data to find candidate immune exposures, relying instead on TCR beta sequences and their occurrence across donors. Roughly 5 DR-DQ haplotypes were handled as single units for association and clustering, since linkage in the cohort was strong. A later analysis re-examined previously published TCR beta repertoires from around 670 donors and added high-resolution HLA genotyping to investigate patterns of TCR occurrence. High-throughput TCR immunosequencing, statistical association of individual TCRs with disease status, and machine learning were combined to predict cytomegalovirus infection status. About 280 gigabases of sequencing data and about 92 million unique TCR sequences made up an early release that covered over 550 HLA-typed donors. All discovery cohort repertoires had been generated using a single sequencing platform. To decide whether each TCR beta V gene segment behaved as functional or pseudogenic, an earlier analysis of some 540 of the donors relied on high-throughput TCR beta sequencing. Among the roughly 380 genotyped donors, around 79% belonged to the genetic ancestry cluster associated with self-reported Caucasian donors. The study aimed to test whether signatures of past pathogen exposure could be identified by cataloging public T cell receptors. A separate validation cohort of roughly 130 different subjects was used in addition to the roughly 700-subject first cohort. In a later genetic analysis, genome-wide SNP genotypes for about 65% of the 666 donors were used, and that subset was treated as a discovery cohort. Donor age, sex, ethnicity and CMV serostatus were collected together with the repertoire data.

In total, over 600 healthy bone marrow donors made up the cohort. Cohort members were all nominally healthy when sampled, although unrecorded immune exposures were likely present. The donor was CMV seronegative and was included in the group of a few hundred seronegative cohort members. A peripheral blood sample was provided by each donor, and peripheral blood mononuclear cells were used for TCR beta sequencing. Genomic DNA was extracted from the blood cell samples with the Qiagen DNeasy Blood Extraction Kit. General findings and caveats noted by the study authors: The 87-base-pair reads could not distinguish some IMGT-functional V segments, including TRBV6-2 and TRBV6-3, so those segments were excluded. Cytomegalovirus status was reported to be diagnosed by the classifier with high specificity and sensitivity in both the original and validation cohorts. Sequencing depth was assumed to be roughly uniform across donors in the presence/absence analyses, though that assumption may not hold. A further reported finding was that TCR beta sequences accurately predicted the HLA-A and HLA-B alleles for most subjects in the first cohort. A later analysis associated 16,951 TCR beta sequences with specific HLA alleles at a false discovery rate of 0.05. In a later analysis, most CMV-associated TCR beta chains were found to appear HLA-restricted, with HLA associations seemingly driven largely by CMV exposure. The authors suggested that the approach could potentially be extended to other disease states and immunological phenotypes. In a later analysis, several top co-occurrence clusters were reported to appear linked to parvovirus B19, influenza, CMV and Epstein-Barr virus. Linkage disequilibrium might explain the correlated functional status among segregating V segments, but an unknown experimental factor could not be ruled out. Because counts were too low, around 18 rarely observed V segments, including chromosome 9 orphons, were left out of the earlier analysis of about 500 of the donors. The study listed 150 to 200 TCR beta chains as associated with cytomegalovirus. Only TCR beta chains were sequenced in this cohort, and the absence of alpha or paired-chain data limited detectable features. Assigning TCR associations to individual alleles was difficult when HLA alleles, especially DR and DQ, strongly co-occurred. Broadly in line with IMGT annotations, most TCR beta V segments showed up in productive rearrangements about 90% or about 30% of the time in an earlier analysis of about 500 of the donors. Most TCR sequences were seen in very few donors, while some public TCRs were found in many individuals. According to a later analysis, TCR association rates differed among HLA loci, with DRB1 alleles showing the most associated TCRs and HLA-C alleles showing the fewest. A cluster of highly shared sequence variants was judged likely to be a technical artifact of the sequencing pipeline. Because some donors lacked HLA typing at each locus, the association tests relied only on the typed subset. In vitro tests confirmed that three of the cytomegalovirus-associated TCR beta chains recognize cytomegalovirus antigens. In a later analysis, HLA-associated TCR beta chains showed more clonal expansion and lower generation probabilities than non-associated chains that were equally common. A later genetic analysis reported fewer N-insertions in productive TCRs among donors in an Asian-associated ancestry cluster than the roughly 720-donor mean. An association between a missense DCLRE1C variant and V-gene and J-gene trimming of TCR beta chains was found in a later genetic analysis and replicated in an independent cohort. For the cohort, immune exposure information was limited to CMV serostatus.

For CDR1 and CDR2, the germline V gene (reference sequence) lists LNHDA and SQIVND. Taken from cysteine to phenylalanine, the CDR3 has 17 residues. Only the CDR3 portion is preserved as DNA: 51 bases, with reading frame beginning at the first base. Clipping removes 6 bases from V and 2 bases from J, with 11 as the unmatched junction base count. Library preparation was by the immunoSEQ multiplex PCR assay. The multiplex PCR relied on a mix of 60 forward primers for TCR Vbeta segments and 13 reverse primers for TCR Jbeta segments. The CDR3 region of rearranged TCR beta genes was amplified from genomic DNA with a multiplex PCR assay. On the Illumina HiSeq System, the amplified TCR beta libraries were sequenced as 87-base-pair reads. On the authors' methods: In a later analysis, approximately 74 million unique TCR beta chains were counted across the 690 or so repertoires, and roughly 10 million of these chains were shared by at least two donors. To remove PCR and sequencing errors, raw reads were error-corrected and collapsed into unique sequences using a nearest-neighbor algorithm that merged closely related sequences. V, D and J gene segments were assigned by aligning CDR3 sequences to IMGT reference sequences. For a sequence to be retained, a match of at least six nucleotides was required to both a V gene segment and a J gene segment. A rearrangement was called productive if the CDR3 had no stop codons and remained in frame with V and J, and every other rearrangement was called non-productive. CDR3 was defined by IMGT convention, running from the second conserved V-encoded cysteine to the conserved J-encoded phenylalanine. In an earlier analysis of approximately 500 of the donors, sequences lacking an unambiguous match to a single V gene segment were excluded. An earlier analysis of 450 to 650 of the donors called V segments functional above 56.7% productive rearrangements and segregating when the between-donor standard deviation exceeded 5%. A statistical classification framework was built for diagnosing cytomegalovirus status from the catalog of TCR beta chain sequences. A later analysis assigned V and J genes by comparing TCR nucleotide sequences with IMGT/GENE-DB human TR gene sequences. In a later analysis, CDR3 sequences and most-parsimonious VDJ recombination scenarios were assigned using the TCRdist pipeline. In a later analysis, each TCR beta chain was defined by its CDR3 amino acid sequence together with its V-gene family, and reads lacking a unique V-gene family were excluded. In a later analysis, 450 to 600 highly shared, low-generation-probability nucleotide sequences were removed to address suspected cross-contamination and a sequencing artifact. A later analysis calculated a clonal expansion index for each public chain from normalized within-repertoire ranks of inferred template counts. A later analysis computed generation probabilities with a VDJ recombination model fitted to out-of-frame rearrangements, and checked the results against IGoR. In a later analysis, TCR-TCR, TCR-HLA and TCR-CMV co-occurrence was scored with hypergeometric tests, and a repertoire-size bias correction was applied to TCR pairs. False discovery rates were estimated in a later analysis by permuting HLA or CMV assignments 20 times. A later analysis grouped co-occurring TCRs with DBSCAN, adding TCRdist sequence similarity when clustering within HLA-allele-positive subsets. Repertoires with fewer than 30,000 or more than 120,000 public chains were left out of co-occurrence clustering, as were four to six repertoires with anomalous nucleotide sharing. In TCRdb, the immuneACCESS table is reduced to in-frame sequences with V and J assigned. These tables do not hold every clone; where another copy was compared, an unresolved V gene accounts for under half, and the others remain unexplained. V, J and clone size derive from that table, while D and trimming were established from the DNA sequence. For this sample there are around 190,000 clones; about three quarters appear just once. In total, the top ten clones hold 0.9% to 1.2% of the sample.

With respect to this clone: There is no known antigen for this receptor. No clone much larger than this one lies a single base away; base qualities are absent.

This TCR came from a woman between 35 and 50 years old in good health and CMV-seronegative. Source material: PBMCs. This sequence uses TRBV19 and TRBJ1-4; the junction holds 8 bases that match TRBD1. The DNA sequence is as follows: TGTGCCAGTAGCCCGGACAGGGAGGGGACGACTAATGAAAAACTGTTTTTT. Its protein product is CASSPDREGTTNEKLFF.